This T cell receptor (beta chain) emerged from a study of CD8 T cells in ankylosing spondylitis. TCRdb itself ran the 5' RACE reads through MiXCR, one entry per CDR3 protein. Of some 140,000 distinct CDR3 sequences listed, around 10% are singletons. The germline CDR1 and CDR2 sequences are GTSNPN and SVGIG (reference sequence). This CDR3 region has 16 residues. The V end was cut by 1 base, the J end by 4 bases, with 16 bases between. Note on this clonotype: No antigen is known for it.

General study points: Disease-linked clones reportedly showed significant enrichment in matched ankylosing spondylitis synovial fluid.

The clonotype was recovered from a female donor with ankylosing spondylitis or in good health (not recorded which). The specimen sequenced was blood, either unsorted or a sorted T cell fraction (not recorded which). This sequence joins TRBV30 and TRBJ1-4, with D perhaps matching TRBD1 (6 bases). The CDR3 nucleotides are TGTGCCTGGAGTGACCACCGGACAGCTCTTAATGAAAAACTGTTTTTT. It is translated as CAWSDHRTALNEKLFF.